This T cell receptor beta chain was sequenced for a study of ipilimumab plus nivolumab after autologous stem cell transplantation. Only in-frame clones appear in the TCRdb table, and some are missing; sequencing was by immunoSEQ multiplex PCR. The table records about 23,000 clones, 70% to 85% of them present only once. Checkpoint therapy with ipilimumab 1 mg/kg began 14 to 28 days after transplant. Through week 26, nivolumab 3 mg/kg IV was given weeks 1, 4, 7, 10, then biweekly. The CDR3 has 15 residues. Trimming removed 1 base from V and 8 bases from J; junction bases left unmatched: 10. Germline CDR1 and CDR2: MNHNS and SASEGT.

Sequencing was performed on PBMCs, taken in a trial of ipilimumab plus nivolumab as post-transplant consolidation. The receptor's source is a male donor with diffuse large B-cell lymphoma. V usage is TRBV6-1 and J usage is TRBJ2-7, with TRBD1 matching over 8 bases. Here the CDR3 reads CASSEVGQVDGKQYF. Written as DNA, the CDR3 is TGTGCCAGCAGTGAAGTGGGACAGGTAGATGGGAAGCAGTACTTC.